The next 4 T cell receptor beta chains were all read from a single sample in a study of blood T cell repertoires in COVID-19. Method: immunoSEQ multiplex PCR; TCRdb's copy keeps in-frame clones and lacks some. In the table there are over 50,000 clones, about 87% of which are singletons. Material: peripheral blood. These receptors were collected from a man aged 55 to 70 with acute or convalescent COVID-19.

V is TRBV2 and J is TRBJ1-1; D possibly corresponds to TRBD1 (5 bases). CDR1 SNHLY and CDR2 FYNNEI come from the germline V gene. The CDR3 runs 13 residues. Deletions cut 11 bases from V and 1 base from J, with 14 bases between. The CDR3 sequence is CAGQQVPNTEAFF. The CDR3 coding sequence is TGTGCCGGACAACAGGTCCCGAACACTGAAGCTTTCTTT.

This clone was seen a few times. This chain joins TRBV7-2 and TRBJ1-1; D remains unclear. With 5 bases removed from V and 2 bases from J, the gap between germline ends came to 12 bases. Germline values: CDR1 SGHTA, CDR2 FQGNSA. The CDR3 has 14 amino acids. This CDR3 reads CASSDFGSNTEAFF. CDR3 sequence (DNA): TGTGCCAGCAGCGACTTCGGGTCCAACACTGAAGCTTTCTTT. Full variable domain (outside the CDR3, taken from reference TRBV7-2 and TRBJ1-1): GAGVSQSPSNKVTEKGKDVELRCDPISGHTALYWYRQSLGQGLEFLIYFQGNSAPDKSGLPSDRFSAERTGGSVSTLTIQRTQQEDSAVYLCASSDFGSNTEAFFGQGTRLTVV.

The chain uses TRBV6-5 and TRBJ2-7, with a possible D match to TRBD2 (5 bases). V lost 0 bases and J 7 bases, leaving 7 bases between the germline ends. Germline CDR1 is MNHEY and CDR2 is SVGAGI. The length of the CDR3 is 12 residues. Here the CDR3 DNA reads TGTGCCAGCAGTTACTCGGGAGTTGAGCAGTACTTC. It codes for CASSYSGVEQYF.

This chain uses TRBV19 with TRBJ1-5; the D gene is possibly TRBD1 (6 bases). Per the germline V gene, CDR1 is LNHDA and CDR2 is SQIVND (reference sequence). CDR3 length: 16 residues. The V gene lost 7 bases and the J gene lost 2 bases, with 18 bases spanning the gap. The chain's CDR3 is CASTNPGETGNQPQHF. In nucleotides, the CDR3 is TGTGCCAGTACGAACCCAGGGGAGACCGGCAATCAGCCCCAGCATTTT.